The 24 T cell receptor beta chains below come from one sample, sequenced in a study of blood T cell repertoires in COVID-19. The table came from immunoSEQ multiplex PCR; TCRdb's copy has only in-frame clones and leaves some out. Among about 200,000 clones listed, 75% to 85% were seen once. The source material was PBMCs or T cells enriched from blood (not recorded which). These receptors originate from a woman aged 45-60 years with acute COVID-19.

For this clone: In the same sample, other DNA sequences code for this CDR3. The chain links TRBV18 to TRBJ1-1; a possible D gene is TRBD1 (5 bases). Germline CDR1 is KGHSH and CDR2 is LQKENI. V dropped 6 bases and J dropped 7 bases, with 9 bases sitting between them. The CDR3 has 11 amino acids. This chain's CDR3 is CASSLGGEAFF. CDR3 bases: TGTGCCAGCTCGCTCGGGGGTGAAGCTTTCTTT.

The V and J genes are TRBV28 and TRBJ1-2, with D tentatively TRBD1 (6 bases). Germline CDR1 is MDHEN and CDR2 is SYDVKM. This CDR3 has 13 residues. Trimming pared 4 bases from V and 8 bases from J, leaving 14 bases between. For the CDR3, the DNA is TGTGCCAGCAGTTATCCTAAGGGGGGGGGCTACACCTTC. Its protein product is CASSYPKGGGYTF.

The V call is TRBV2, the J call TRBJ1-3, with unresolved D. This CDR3 contains 16 residues. From germline, CDR1 is SNHLY and CDR2 FYNNEI. Trimming cost V 1 base and J 2 bases, with 12 bases left between them. The CDR3, as DNA: TGTGCCAGCAGTGAAGGGGTACAGAGGGCTGGAAACACCATATATTTT. Its protein product is CASSEGVQRAGNTIYF. Complete variable domain (other parts from reference TRBV2 and TRBJ1-3): EPEVTQTPSHQVTQMGQEVILRCVPISNHLYFYWYRQILGQKVEFLVSFYNNEISEKSEIFDDQFSVERPDGSNFTLKIRSTKLEDSAMYFCASSEGVQRAGNTIYFGEGSWLTVV.

This chain connects TRBV4-1 to TRBJ1-4; TRBD1 aligns across 10 bases. V was pared by 2 bases and J by 0 bases, with 6 bases of the junction left unmatched. Germline loops: CDR1 MGHRA, CDR2 YSYEKL. This CDR3 is built from 18 residues. Here the CDR3 reads CASSQRTGGIATNEKLFF. The CDR3 bases are TGCGCCAGCAGCCAAAGGACAGGGGGGATTGCAACTAATGAAAAACTGTTTTTT.

The chain uses TRBV7-8 and TRBJ2-7; the match to TRBD1 covers 7 bases. There are 15 residues in the CDR3. Per germline, CDR1 SGHVS and CDR2 FQNEAQ. V gave up 2 bases and J gave up 2 bases; unmatched junction bases: 6. CDR3: CASSLPRTGPYEQYV. CDR3 sequence (DNA): TGTGCCAGCAGCTTACCTCGGACAGGACCCTACGAGCAGTACGTC.

The chain is built from TRBV5-5 and TRBJ2-5; D is possibly TRBD2 (5 bases). Germline V gene lookup returns CDR1 SGHKS and CDR2 YYEKEE (reference sequence). The CDR3 loop spans 15 amino acids. With 0 bases removed from V and 5 bases from J, the gap between germline ends came to 14 bases. CDR3 DNA: TGTGCCAGCAGCTTGGCGGTCGCACCGGGGGAGACCCAGTACTTC. Protein sequence: CASSLAVAPGETQYF.

The V call is TRBV28, the J call TRBJ1-6; no firm D call. The CDR3 covers 15 residues. Trimming pared 5 bases from V and 2 bases from J, leaving 10 bases between. The germline V gene encodes CDR1 MDHEN and CDR2 SYDVKM. Here the CDR3 DNA reads TGTGCCAGCAGTGGAGGTAACGCCTATAATTCACCCCTCCACTTT. Protein sequence: CASSGGNAYNSPLHF.

In its sample, this clone was seen once. The chain recombines TRBV24-1 with TRBJ2-5; 7 bases line up with TRBD2. V shed 1 base, J shed 10 bases, and the junction held 2 bases outside the gene matches. Germline V gene data show CDR1 as KGHDR and CDR2 as SFDVKD. There are 12 residues in the CDR3. CDR3 amino acids: CATSDFGGGQYF. The CDR3 bases are TGTGCCACCAGTGATTTTGGGGGGGGCCAGTACTTC.

The chain couples TRBV19 to TRBJ1-4, with no clear D. Trimming removed 4 bases at V and 4 bases at J, with 13 bases between. This CDR3 contains 15 residues. Per germline, CDR1 LNHDA and CDR2 SQIVND (reference sequence). This chain's CDR3 is CASSSHYGINEKLFF. The CDR3 bases are TGTGCCAGTAGTAGTCACTACGGGATTAATGAAAAACTGTTTTTT.

This clone occurred many times. The chain has TRBV6-2 or TRBV6-3 and TRBJ1-2; the D is unclear. The V gene lost 3 bases and the J gene lost 5 bases, with 4 bases spanning the gap. The V gene's germline CDR1 is MNHEY and CDR2 SVGEGT. The CDR3 has 11 amino acids. The CDR3 is CASSYNYGYTF. The DNA for the CDR3 is TGTGCCAGCAGTTATAATTATGGCTACACCTTC.

The V and J genes are TRBV5-5 and TRBJ2-5; TRBD2 might be the D (5 bases). The ends were cut back, 4 bases at V and 5 bases at J, with 15 bases in the middle. This CDR3 comprises 14 residues. The germline V gene encodes CDR1 SGHKS and CDR2 YYEKEE (reference sequence). Here the CDR3 reads CASSLRSSGETQYF. CDR3 coding DNA: TGTGCCAGCAGCCTTCGATCTTCGGGGGAGACCCAGTACTTC.

This clone was recorded only once. Other DNA sequences in the sample encode the same CDR3. This chain's CDR3 is CASSIRDRGRGTEAFF. For the CDR3, the DNA is TGTGCCAGTAGTATCCGGGACAGGGGGCGCGGAACTGAAGCTTTCTTT. The rearrangement links TRBV19 to TRBJ1-1; 12 bases fit TRBD1. V shed 3 bases and J 5 bases; nucleotides not matched to a gene: 7. This CDR3 has 16 amino acids. Germline V lookup: CDR1 LNHDA, CDR2 SQIVND (reference sequence).

The chain carries TRBV7-9 and TRBJ2-2; 9 positions agree with TRBD1. CDR3 size: 18 residues. Germline CDR1 reads SEHNR; CDR2 reads FQNEAQ (reference sequence). The junction had 16 bases not matched to a gene; V was cut back by 6 bases and J by 5 bases. In DNA form, the CDR3 reads TGTGCCAGCAGACCTAATCTGGGGACAGGGAGATATACCGGGGAGCTGTTTTTT. Its protein is CASRPNLGTGRYTGELFF.

The table lists this clone with a few counts. This chain links TRBV3-1 (or the pseudogene TRBV3-2) with TRBJ1-1; D remains ambiguous. CDR1 LGHDT and CDR2 YNNKEL come from the germline V gene (reference sequence). This CDR3 is built from 14 residues. V lost 6 bases, J lost 0 bases, and 11 bases lay in between. CDR3 sequence: CASRIAGVNTEAFF. CDR3 DNA: TGTGCCAGCAGGATAGCCGGGGTGAACACTGAAGCTTTCTTT.

The chain is built from TRBV9 and TRBJ1-2; a weak D match, TRBD1 (5 bases). This CDR3 is 15 amino acids long. Per the germline V gene, CDR1 is SGDLS and CDR2 is YYNGEE. Trimming stripped 0 bases from V and 6 bases from J, with 15 bases between. CDR3 amino acids: CASSVVGTGGHGYTF. The CDR3 region has the DNA TGTGCCAGCAGCGTAGTCGGGACGGGAGGGCATGGCTACACCTTC.

In DNA, the CDR3 is TGTGCCAGCAGCTCGACAGGGGGGGCCGCAACTAATGAAAAACTGTTTTTT. It specifies CASSSTGGAATNEKLFF. This chain connects TRBV4-2 to TRBJ1-4, with 9 bases lining up with TRBD1. The V gene's germline CDR1 is LGHNA and CDR2 YNFKEQ. The CDR3 has 17 amino acids. V lost 5 bases and J lost 0; bases outside the gene matches: 7.

Only a few counts were recorded for this clone. This rearrangement joins TRBV3-1 (or the pseudogene TRBV3-2) to TRBJ1-6, with 8 bases fitting TRBD1. Germline V gives CDR1 LGHDT, CDR2 YNNKEL (reference sequence). The CDR3 sequence is 15 residues long. V dropped 4 bases and J dropped 9; count of bases not matched to a gene: 8. The CDR3 nucleotides read TGTGCCAGCAGCCTCGGACAGGGTAGTAGTTCACCCCTCCACTTT. Translated: CASSLGQGSSSPLHF.

The chain uses TRBV5-1 and TRBJ1-2; D might be TRBD1 (6 bases). CDR1 is SGHRS and CDR2 is YFSETQ in the germline V gene. V dropped 5 bases and J dropped 6 bases, with 14 bases sitting between them. The CDR3 length is 13 residues. Written as DNA, the CDR3 is TGCGCCAGCAGACAGGGCTCCATCGATGGCTACACCTTC. Its translation: CASRQGSIDGYTF.

This clone was observed a single time. The chain is built from TRBV11-3 and TRBJ2-6, with D perhaps matching TRBD1 (6 bases). Between the trimmed V and J ends, which lost 4 bases and 4 bases, there was a span of 14 bases. Germline loops: CDR1 SGHNT, CDR2 YENEEA. The length of the CDR3 is 16 residues. CDR3 region: CASSSTGRSGANVLTF. CDR3 in DNA: TGTGCCAGCAGCTCTACAGGGCGCTCCGGGGCCAACGTCCTGACTTTC.

Concerning this clone: The sample has other DNA sequences that encode this CDR3 too. The chain is built from TRBV5-1 and TRBJ2-3, with 10 positions matching TRBD1. V shed 4 bases and J 1 base; nucleotides not matched to a gene: 3. CDR3 size: 15 residues. Per the germline V gene, CDR1 is SGHRS and CDR2 is YFSETQ. The CDR3 sequence: CASSPGQGGTDTQYF. The CDR3 DNA reads as TGCGCCAGCAGCCCCGGACAGGGGGGCACAGATACGCAGTATTTT.

The V gene is TRBV9, the J gene TRBJ2-1; the match to TRBD2 covers 8 bases. Germline V lookup: CDR1 SGDLS, CDR2 YYNGEE. The V gene end was trimmed by 7 bases and the J gene end by 4 bases; junction bases not matched to a gene: 7. The CDR3 totals 14 residues. CDR3 residues: CASDRGGLYNEQFF. CDR3 nucleotides: TGTGCCAGCGACCGGGGGGGCCTATACAATGAGCAGTTCTTC.

The V gene is TRBV19, the J gene TRBJ2-2; D possibly corresponds to TRBD1 (6 bases). There are 14 residues in the CDR3. In germline, CDR1 is LNHDA, CDR2 SQIVND (reference sequence). V was cut by 3 bases and J by 6 bases, with 11 bases left in between. Written as DNA, the CDR3 is TGTGCCAGTAGTATTAGGGGGTCGGCCGGGGAGCTGTTTTTT. Amino acid sequence: CASSIRGSAGELFF.

This clone was detected only a few times. The chain is built from TRBV28 and TRBJ1-1; D call uncertain. Germline CDR1 reads MDHEN; CDR2 reads SYDVKM. The CDR3 length is 13 residues. The V end was cut by 2 bases, the J end by 7 bases, with 11 bases between. The DNA of the CDR3 is TGTGCCAGCAGTTTAGGAGCCGGCAGTGAAGCTTTCTTT. This gives the protein CASSLGAGSEAFF. The whole variable domain, remainder taken from reference TRBV28 and TRBJ1-1, is DVKVTQSSRYLVKRTGEKVFLECVQDMDHENMFWYRQDPGLGLRLIYFSYDVKMKEKGDIPEGYSVSREKKERFSLILESASTNQTSMYLCASSLGAGSEAFFGQGTRLTVV.

This chain uses TRBV28 with TRBJ1-1; 8 bases are shared with TRBD1. Per the germline V gene, CDR1 is MDHEN and CDR2 is SYDVKM. The J segment lost 4 bases and the V segment lost 6 bases, leaving 4 bases of the junction unmatched. CDR3 size: 13 residues. CDR3 nucleotide sequence: TGTGCCAGCAGCTTTACAGGGGGCACTGAAGCTTTCTTT. Its protein is CASSFTGGTEAFF. The full variable domain, completed using reference TRBV28 and TRBJ1-1, is DVKVTQSSRYLVKRTGEKVFLECVQDMDHENMFWYRQDPGLGLRLIYFSYDVKMKEKGDIPEGYSVSREKKERFSLILESASTNQTSMYLCASSFTGGTEAFFGQGTRLTVV.